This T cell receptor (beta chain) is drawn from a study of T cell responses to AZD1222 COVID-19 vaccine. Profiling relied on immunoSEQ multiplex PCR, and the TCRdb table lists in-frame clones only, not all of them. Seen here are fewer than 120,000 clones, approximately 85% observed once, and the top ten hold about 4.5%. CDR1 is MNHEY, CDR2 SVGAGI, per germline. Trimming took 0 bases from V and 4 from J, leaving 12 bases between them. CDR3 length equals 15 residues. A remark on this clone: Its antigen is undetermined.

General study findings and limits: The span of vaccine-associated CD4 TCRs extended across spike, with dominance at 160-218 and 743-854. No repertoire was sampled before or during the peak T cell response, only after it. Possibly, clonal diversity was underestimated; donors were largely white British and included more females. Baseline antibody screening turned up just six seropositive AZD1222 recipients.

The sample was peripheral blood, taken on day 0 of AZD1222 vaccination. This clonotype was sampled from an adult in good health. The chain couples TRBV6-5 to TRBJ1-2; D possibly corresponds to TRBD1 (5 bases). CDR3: CASSYSTWGGYGYTF. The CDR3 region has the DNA TGTGCCAGCAGTTACTCGACCTGGGGCGGCTATGGCTACACCTTC.